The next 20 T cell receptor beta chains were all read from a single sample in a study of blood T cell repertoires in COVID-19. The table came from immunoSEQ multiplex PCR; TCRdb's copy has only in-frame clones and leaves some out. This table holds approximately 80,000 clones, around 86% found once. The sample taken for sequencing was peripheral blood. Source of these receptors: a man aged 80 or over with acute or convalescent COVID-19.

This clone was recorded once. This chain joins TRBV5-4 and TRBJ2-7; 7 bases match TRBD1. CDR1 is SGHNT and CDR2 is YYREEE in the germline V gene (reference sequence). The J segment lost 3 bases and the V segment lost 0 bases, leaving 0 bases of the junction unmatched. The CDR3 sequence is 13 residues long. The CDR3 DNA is TGTGCCAGCAGCTTGGACAGGGGCTACGAGCAGTACTTC. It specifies CASSLDRGYEQYF.

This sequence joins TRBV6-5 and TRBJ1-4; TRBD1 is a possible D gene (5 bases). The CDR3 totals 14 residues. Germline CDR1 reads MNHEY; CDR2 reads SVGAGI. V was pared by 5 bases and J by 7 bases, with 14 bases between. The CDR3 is CASSTSAGGEKLFF. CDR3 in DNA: TGTGCCAGCAGTACCTCCGCGGGGGGTGAAAAACTGTTTTTT.

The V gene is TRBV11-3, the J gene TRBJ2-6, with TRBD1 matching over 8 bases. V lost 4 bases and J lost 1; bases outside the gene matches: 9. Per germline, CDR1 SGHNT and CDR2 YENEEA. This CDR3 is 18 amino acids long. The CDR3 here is CASSSNRQGRSGANVLTF. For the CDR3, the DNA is TGTGCCAGCAGCTCTAATAGACAGGGGCGGTCTGGGGCCAACGTCCTGACTTTC.

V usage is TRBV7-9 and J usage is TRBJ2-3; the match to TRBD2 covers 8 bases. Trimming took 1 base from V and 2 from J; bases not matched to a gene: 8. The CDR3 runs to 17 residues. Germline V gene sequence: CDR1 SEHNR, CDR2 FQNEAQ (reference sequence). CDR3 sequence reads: CASSLVGSGDFTDTQYF. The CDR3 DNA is TGTGCCAGCAGCTTAGTCGGTAGCGGGGATTTCACAGATACGCAGTATTTT.

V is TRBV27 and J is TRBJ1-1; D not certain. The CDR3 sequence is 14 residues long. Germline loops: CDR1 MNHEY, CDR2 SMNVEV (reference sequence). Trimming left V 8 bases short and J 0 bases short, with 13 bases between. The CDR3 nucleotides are TGTGCCAGCCGGGTATTAGCGATGAACACTGAAGCTTTCTTT. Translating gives CASRVLAMNTEAFF.

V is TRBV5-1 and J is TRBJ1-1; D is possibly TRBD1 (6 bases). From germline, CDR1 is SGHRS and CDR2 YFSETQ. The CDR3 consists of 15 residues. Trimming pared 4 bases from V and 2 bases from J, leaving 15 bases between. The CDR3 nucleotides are TGCGCCAGCAGCCTAGGGGGTTCGGATAACACTGAAGCTTTCTTT. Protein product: CASSLGGSDNTEAFF.

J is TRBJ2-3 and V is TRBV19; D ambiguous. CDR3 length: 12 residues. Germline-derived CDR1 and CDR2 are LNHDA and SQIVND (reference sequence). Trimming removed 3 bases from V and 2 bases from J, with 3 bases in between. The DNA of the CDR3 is TGTGCCAGTAGTATCTCCACAGATACGCAGTATTTT. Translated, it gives CASSISTDTQYF.

CDR3 sequence: CASSVSGGWQPQHF. CDR3 sequence (DNA): TGTGCCAGCAGCGTTTCAGGGGGCTGGCAGCCCCAGCATTTT. The chain carries TRBV9 and TRBJ1-5; 8 bases are shared with TRBD1. Losses at the gene ends were 2 bases for V and 7 bases for J; bases not matched to a gene: 5. The CDR3 has 14 amino acids. Germline lookup yields CDR1 SGDLS and CDR2 YYNGEE.

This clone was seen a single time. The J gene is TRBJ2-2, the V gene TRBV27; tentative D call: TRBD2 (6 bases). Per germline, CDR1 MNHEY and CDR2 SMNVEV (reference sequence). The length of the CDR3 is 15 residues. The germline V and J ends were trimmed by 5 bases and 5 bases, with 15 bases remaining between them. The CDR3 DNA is TGTGCCAGCAGTCGGGACTTCCCTGGAACCGGGGAGCTGTTTTTT. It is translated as CASSRDFPGTGELFF.

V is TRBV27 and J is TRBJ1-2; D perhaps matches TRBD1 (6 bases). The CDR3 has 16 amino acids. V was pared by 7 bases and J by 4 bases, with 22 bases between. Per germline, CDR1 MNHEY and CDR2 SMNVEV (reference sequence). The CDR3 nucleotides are TGTGCCAGCACTCCTCAGGGGCTCATCGGGACCTATGGCTACACCTTC. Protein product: CASTPQGLIGTYGYTF.

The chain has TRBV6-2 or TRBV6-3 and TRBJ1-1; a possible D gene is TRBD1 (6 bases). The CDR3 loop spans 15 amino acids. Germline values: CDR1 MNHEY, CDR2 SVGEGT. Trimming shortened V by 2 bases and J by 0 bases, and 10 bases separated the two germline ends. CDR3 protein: CASSYGGSMNTEAFF. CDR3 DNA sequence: TGTGCCAGCAGTTACGGGGGCAGCATGAACACTGAAGCTTTCTTT.

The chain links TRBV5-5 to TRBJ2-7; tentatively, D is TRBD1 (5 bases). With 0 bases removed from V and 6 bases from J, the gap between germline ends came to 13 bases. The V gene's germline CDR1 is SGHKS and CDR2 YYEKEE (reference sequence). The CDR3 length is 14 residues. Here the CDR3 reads CASSLEGALGEQYF. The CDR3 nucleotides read TGTGCCAGCAGCTTGGAAGGGGCGCTAGGCGAGCAGTACTTC.

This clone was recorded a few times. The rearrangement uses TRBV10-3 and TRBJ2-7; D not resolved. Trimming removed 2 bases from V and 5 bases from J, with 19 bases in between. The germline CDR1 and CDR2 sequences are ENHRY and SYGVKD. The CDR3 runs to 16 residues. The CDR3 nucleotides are TGTGCCATCAGTGAGATCGGTACAGTCCTTCCTCACGAGCAGTACTTC. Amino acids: CAISEIGTVLPHEQYF.

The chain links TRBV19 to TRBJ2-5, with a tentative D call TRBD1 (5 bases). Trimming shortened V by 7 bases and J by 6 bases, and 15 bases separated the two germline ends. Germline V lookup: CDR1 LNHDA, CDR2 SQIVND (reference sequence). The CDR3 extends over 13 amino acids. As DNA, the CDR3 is TGTGCCAGTAAGGCAGGGAATGAAAAGACCCAGTACTTC. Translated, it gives CASKAGNEKTQYF. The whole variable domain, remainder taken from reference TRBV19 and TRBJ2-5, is DGGITQSPKYLFRKEGQNVTLSCEQNLNHDAMYWYRQDPGQGLRLIYYSQIVNDFQKGDIAEGYSVSREKKESFPLTVTSAQKNPTAFYLCASKAGNEKTQYFGPGTRLLVL.

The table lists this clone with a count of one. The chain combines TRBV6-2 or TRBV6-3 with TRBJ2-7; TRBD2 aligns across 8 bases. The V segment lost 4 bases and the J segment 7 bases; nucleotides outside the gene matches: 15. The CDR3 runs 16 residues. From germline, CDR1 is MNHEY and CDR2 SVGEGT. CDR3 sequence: CASSSTKRAGAREQYF. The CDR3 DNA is TGTGCCAGCAGTTCCACGAAACGAGCGGGGGCTAGGGAGCAGTACTTC.

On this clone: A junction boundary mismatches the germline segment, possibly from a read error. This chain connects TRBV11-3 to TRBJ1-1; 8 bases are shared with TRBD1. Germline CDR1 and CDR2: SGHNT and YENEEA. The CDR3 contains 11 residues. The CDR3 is CASSDGQGKIF. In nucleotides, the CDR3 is TGTGCCAGCAGCGACGGACAGGGCAAGATCTTT.

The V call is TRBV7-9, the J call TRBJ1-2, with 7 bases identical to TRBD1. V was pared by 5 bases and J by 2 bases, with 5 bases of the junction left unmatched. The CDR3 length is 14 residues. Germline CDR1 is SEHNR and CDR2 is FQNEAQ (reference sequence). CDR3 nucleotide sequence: TGTGCCAGCAGCCCTACAGGGGTAAACTATGGCTACACCTTC. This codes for CASSPTGVNYGYTF.

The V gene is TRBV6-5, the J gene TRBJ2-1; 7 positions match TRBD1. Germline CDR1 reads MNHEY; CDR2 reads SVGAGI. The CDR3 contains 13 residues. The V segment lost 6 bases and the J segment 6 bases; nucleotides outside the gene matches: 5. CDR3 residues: CASRSTGANEQFF. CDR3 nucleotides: TGTGCCAGCAGGTCTACAGGGGCCAATGAGCAGTTCTTC.

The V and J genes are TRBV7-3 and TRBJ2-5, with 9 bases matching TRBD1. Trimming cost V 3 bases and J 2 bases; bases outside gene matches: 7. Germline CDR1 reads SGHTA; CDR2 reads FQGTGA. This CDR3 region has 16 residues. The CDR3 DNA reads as TGTGCCAGCAGCTTGACCGTTGGGACAGGGCAAGAGACCCAGTACTTC. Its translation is CASSLTVGTGQETQYF.

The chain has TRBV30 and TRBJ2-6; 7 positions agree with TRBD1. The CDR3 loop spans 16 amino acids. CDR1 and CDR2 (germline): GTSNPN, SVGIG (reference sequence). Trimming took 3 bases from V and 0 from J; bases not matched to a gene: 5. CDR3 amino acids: CAWSRGISSGANVLTF. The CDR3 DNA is TGTGCCTGGAGCAGGGGGATAAGCTCTGGGGCCAACGTCCTGACTTTC.